These T cell receptor beta chains were read from a single sample in a study of T cell repertoires in cytomegalovirus infection. Via MiXCR, TCRdb re-called the reads, giving one row per CDR3 protein. The table shows a few hundred thousand distinct CDR3 sequences, with more than 8% occurring only once. The material sequenced was PBMCs. The receptors derive from a human donor in good health (CMV status not recorded). Some clones in this sample may be carry-over from other donors' samples. Both conserved end residues are part of each CDR3. Each record gives: D gene, clone size, V gene, J gene, CDR3 protein, CDR3 DNA. The D gene is left open where the match is weak. Size tells how often a clone was seen (once, few, many) or the class of an expanded clone, and some rows leave it out.

>NA|few|TRBV6-6|TRBJ1-1
CASSWGRDEAFF
TGTGCCAGCAGTTGGGGTAGGGATGAAGCTTTCTTT
>NA|many|TRBV7-2|TRBJ2-4
CASSSSLAKNIQYF
TGTGCCAGCAGCTCTAGCCTAGCCAAAAACATTCAGTACTTC
>NA|few|TRBV28|TRBJ1-3
CASRHLSRREGNTIYF
TGTGCCAGCAGGCACCTCAGTCGCCGGGAGGGAAACACCATATATTTT
>NA|few|TRBV7-8|TRBJ1-1
CASSLGHSKVGTEAFF
TGTGCCAGCAGCTTAGGGCATTCGAAGGTGGGCACTGAAGCTTTCTTT
>NA|few|TRBV6-2/TRBV6-3|TRBJ2-7
CASSYNFGIENYEQYF
TGTGCCAGCAGTTACAATTTCGGGATAGAGAACTACGAGCAGTACTTC
>TRBD2|few|TRBV20-1|TRBJ2-5
CSASRLAGGNQETQYF
TGCAGTGCTAGTCGGCTAGCGGGGGGGAACCAAGAGACCCAGTACTTC
>NA|few|TRBV27|TRBJ1-2
CASSLIRQTPALSGYTF
TGTGCCAGCAGTTTAATAAGGCAGACCCCAGCCTTGAGTGGCTACACCTTC
>NA|NA|TRBV7-2|TRBJ1-2
CASSLAAGATYGYTF
TGTGCCAGCAGCTTAGCGGCAGGCGCCACCTATGGCTACACCTTC
>NA|NA|TRBV6-5|TRBJ2-2
CASTVSWRGNTGELFF
TGTGCCAGCACCGTCTCCTGGCGGGGGAACACCGGGGAGCTGTTTTTT
>NA|few|TRBV15|TRBJ1-4
CATSSRDRYNEKLFF
TGTGCCACCAGCAGCCGAGACAGATATAATGAAAAACTGTTTTTT
>TRBD1|many|TRBV12-3/TRBV12-4|TRBJ2-1
CASRRDRGPGNEQFF
TGTGCCAGCAGGCGGGACAGGGGCCCTGGAAATGAGCAGTTCTTC
>NA|NA|TRBV2|TRBJ1-1
CASSDFVNTEAFF
TGTGCCAGCAGTGATTTTGTAAACACTGAAGCTTTCTTT
>TRBD2|many|TRBV7-2|TRBJ2-3
CASSLPGLAGPTDTQYF
TGTGCCAGCAGCTTACCGGGACTAGCGGGGCCCACAGATACGCAGTATTTT
>NA|few|TRBV20-1|TRBJ1-5
CSASATGDQPQHF
TGCAGTGCTAGCGCGACAGGAGATCAGCCCCAGCATTTT
>TRBD1|many|TRBV7-8|TRBJ2-7
CASSFRTGSYEQYF
TGTGCCAGCAGCTTCCGGACAGGCTCCTACGAGCAGTACTTC
>TRBD2|NA|TRBV11-2|TRBJ2-1
CASSVLLAGGGSGFF
TGTGCCAGCAGCGTCTTATTAGCGGGAGGAGGGAGCGGGTTCTTC
>NA|many|TRBV6-1|TRBJ2-3
CASSWRKGDTQYF
TGTGCCAGCAGTTGGCGAAAAGGGGATACGCAGTATTTT
>TRBD2|many|TRBV9|TRBJ2-2
CASSKTSGRLDGELFF
TGTGCCAGCAGCAAGACTAGCGGGAGGTTGGACGGGGAGCTGTTTTTT
>NA|NA|TRBV7-3|TRBJ2-1
CASSPAGSNEQFF
TGTGCCAGCAGTCCTGCTGGGAGTAATGAGCAGTTCTTC
>TRBD1|many|TRBV7-2|TRBJ1-1
CASTEHRGNTEAFF
TGTGCCAGCACCGAACACAGGGGAAACACTGAAGCTTTCTTT
>NA|many|TRBV5-5|TRBJ2-4
CASSHPGRWVWYF
TGTGCCAGCAGTCATCCGGGACGGTGGGTTTGGTACTTC
>NA|few|TRBV12-3/TRBV12-4|TRBJ1-6
CASRWGRGDNSPLHF
TGTGCCAGCAGGTGGGGGAGGGGGGATAATTCACCCCTCCACTTT
>TRBD1|many|TRBV7-8|TRBJ2-5
CASSLEQGAVVETQYF
TGTGCCAGCAGCTTAGAACAGGGGGCGGTCGTGGAGACCCAGTACTTC
>TRBD2|few|TRBV20-1|TRBJ2-7
CSAGLAGGHEQYF
TGCAGTGCTGGACTAGCGGGAGGTCACGAGCAGTACTTC
>NA|few|TRBV7-8|TRBJ2-5
CASINPRGAPTKETQYF
TGTGCCAGCATCAACCCCCGGGGGGCCCCCACCAAAGAGACCCAGTACTTC
>TRBD2|many|TRBV11-2|TRBJ2-1
CASSGVAGGGNEQFF
TGTGCCAGCAGCGGAGTAGCGGGAGGTGGCAATGAGCAGTTCTTC
>NA|few|TRBV18|TRBJ1-1
CASSPTIRDTEAFF
TGTGCCAGCTCACCCACGATCAGGGACACTGAAGCTTTCTTT
>TRBD1|few|TRBV20-1|TRBJ2-3
CSARDRRTDTQYF
TGCAGTGCTAGGGACAGGCGCACAGATACGCAGTATTTT
>TRBD1|few|TRBV12-3/TRBV12-4|TRBJ1-2
CASILQGYYGYTF
TGTGCCAGCATTCTACAGGGGTACTATGGCTACACCTTC
>TRBD2|few|TRBV6-2/TRBV6-3|TRBJ2-7
CASFSRGGRTYEQYF
TGTGCCAGCTTCTCACGGGGCGGGAGGACCTACGAGCAGTACTTC
>TRBD1|few|TRBV6-6|TRBJ2-1
CASSGTGGVHNEQFF
TGTGCCAGCAGTGGGACAGGGGGCGTTCACAATGAGCAGTTCTTC
>TRBD1|many|TRBV7-2|TRBJ2-2
CASNKPNNSRLDRGHTGELFF
TGTGCCAGCAACAAACCCAACAATAGTCGTCTCGACAGGGGGCATACCGGGGAGCTGTTTTTT
>TRBD2|few|TRBV9|TRBJ2-1
CASSAQTSGTEQFF
TGTGCCAGCAGCGCCCAGACTAGCGGGACCGAGCAGTTCTTC
>TRBD1|many|TRBV7-3|TRBJ2-1
CASSPRQGVHNEQFF
TGTGCCAGCAGCCCTCGGCAGGGGGTACACAATGAGCAGTTCTTC
>NA|NA|TRBV4-1|TRBJ1-2
CASSPSTNNYGYTF
TGCGCCAGCAGCCCCTCGACAAACAACTATGGCTACACCTTC
>TRBD1|NA|TRBV4-3|TRBJ1-4
CASSQDFQGAGEKLFF
TGCGCCAGCAGCCAAGATTTTCAGGGGGCGGGTGAAAAACTGTTTTTT
>NA|few|TRBV12-3/TRBV12-4|TRBJ1-6
CASRQQSSYNSPLHF
TGTGCCAGCAGACAACAGAGCTCCTATAATTCACCCCTCCACTTT
>NA|NA|TRBV29-1|TRBJ2-1
CSVEEQINEQFF
TGCAGCGTTGAAGAGCAGATCAATGAGCAGTTCTTC
>TRBD2|NA|TRBV20-1|TRBJ2-3
CSASRASGGRLDTQYF
TGCAGTGCTAGTAGGGCTAGCGGGGGCCGTTTGGATACGCAGTATTTT
>NA|many|TRBV10-3|TRBJ2-1
CAISERYDEQFF
TGTGCCATCAGTGAGAGGTACGATGAGCAGTTCTTC
>NA|few|TRBV20-1|TRBJ1-5
CSASGAVSNQPQHF
TGCAGTGCTAGTGGGGCCGTTAGCAATCAGCCCCAGCATTTT
>TRBD2|few|TRBV24-1|TRBJ2-5
CATSDPGLAGETQYF
TGTGCCACCAGTGATCCGGGACTAGCGGGAGAGACCCAGTACTTC
>TRBD1|NA|TRBV6-5|TRBJ2-1
CASSIKGAAGAPNEQFF
TGTGCCAGCAGTATTAAGGGGGCTGCTGGGGCCCCTAATGAGCAGTTCTTC
>NA|NA|TRBV19|TRBJ1-5
CATADRRSNQPQHF
TGTGCCACCGCGGACAGAAGGAGCAATCAGCCCCAGCATTTT
>TRBD2|few|TRBV6-5|TRBJ2-1
CASSYGGLAGNEQFF
TGTGCCAGCAGTTACGGGGGACTAGCGGGGAATGAGCAGTTCTTC
>NA|many|TRBV6-2/TRBV6-3|TRBJ2-7
CASSYPTWGVGLSSYEQYF
TGTGCCAGCAGTTACCCTACTTGGGGCGTGGGGCTAAGCTCCTACGAGCAGTACTTC
>TRBD1|NA|TRBV7-9|TRBJ1-5
CASSFHGQVNQPQHF
TGTGCCAGCAGCTTCCACGGACAGGTGAATCAGCCCCAGCATTTT
>NA|NA|TRBV7-9|TRBJ2-5
CASDGATRTQYF
TGTGCCAGTGACGGGGCCACAAGGACCCAGTACTTC
>NA|NA|TRBV18|TRBJ2-3
CASSPTGASTDTQYF
TGTGCCAGCTCACCAACGGGGGCTAGCACAGATACGCAGTATTTT
>TRBD2|NA|TRBV7-3|TRBJ2-5
CASSLRGLEGETQYF
TGTGCCAGCAGCCTTAGGGGACTAGAAGGAGAGACCCAGTACTTC
>TRBD2|few|TRBV20-1|TRBJ2-3
CSAASLAGADTQYF
TGCAGTGCCGCATCACTAGCGGGGGCAGATACGCAGTATTTT
>TRBD1|few|TRBV7-6|TRBJ2-3
CASSQLGQGNTDTQYF
TGTGCCAGCAGCCAACTAGGACAGGGGAACACAGATACGCAGTATTTT
>TRBD1|many|TRBV7-2|TRBJ1-6
CASSSDRASSPLHF
TGTGCCAGCAGCTCGGACAGGGCTAGTTCACCCCTCCACTTT
>NA|many|TRBV4-2|TRBJ2-5
CASSQDLRVTQYF
TGTGCCAGCAGCCAAGATCTACGGGTAACCCAGTACTTC
>TRBD2|many|TRBV7-2|TRBJ2-3
CASSYSAGSTDTQYF
TGTGCCAGCAGCTACTCAGCGGGGAGCACAGATACGCAGTATTTT
>NA|NA|TRBV28|TRBJ1-2
CASSRGSLGGYAF
TGTGCCAGCAGCAGGGGCTCACTCGGGGGCTACGCCTTC
>NA|many|TRBV6-2/TRBV6-3|TRBJ2-5
CASILGKPAGTQYF
TGTGCCAGCATCCTTGGGAAGCCTGCAGGGACCCAGTACTTC
>NA|few|TRBV20-1|TRBJ1-1
CSARDSDRMNTEAFF
TGCAGTGCTAGAGACTCCGACAGGATGAACACTGAAGCTTTCTTT
>NA|many|TRBV7-2|TRBJ2-5
CASSSLGGVQETQYF
TGTGCCAGCAGTTCCCTCGGAGGGGTCCAAGAGACCCAGTACTTC